These 22 T cell receptor beta chains were sequenced from one sample in a study of cytomegalovirus exposure and HLA in healthy donors. Repertoires were generated with immunoSEQ multiplex PCR, while TCRdb's copy carries only in-frame clones and drops some. The sample has 100,000 to 150,000 clones, more than 70% seen once. Material for sequencing was PBMCs. The receptors were gathered from a woman in her thirties in good health and CMV-seronegative.

This clone was observed a handful of times. The V and J genes are TRBV7-2 and TRBJ1-5, with D possibly TRBD1 on 6 matching bases. The CDR3 totals 13 residues. V shed 4 bases and J shed 5 bases, with 9 bases lying between them. Germline-derived CDR1 and CDR2 are SGHTA and FQGNSA. The CDR3 DNA follows: TGTGCCAGCAGCTCTGACAGGCATCAGCCCCAGCATTTT. This encodes CASSSDRHQPQHF.

The chain couples TRBV11-2 to TRBJ1-6; 9 bases align to TRBD1. CDR3 length: 18 amino acids. After removal of 2 bases from V and 9 bases from J, the junction contained 14 bases not matched to a gene. CDR1 SGHAT and CDR2 FQNNGV come from the germline V gene. The CDR3 region is CASSLSGTGNPIASPLHF. CDR3 DNA: TGTGCCAGCAGCTTATCCGGGACAGGGAACCCAATCGCTTCACCCCTCCACTTT.

The CDR3 DNA is TGTGCCAGCAGCGTTACAGGGACCCACGAGCAGTACTTC. Translating gives CASSVTGTHEQYF. The gene calls are TRBV9 and TRBJ2-7; D might be TRBD1 (6 bases). The CDR3 is 13 residues long. Trimming pared 2 bases from V and 5 bases from J, leaving 11 bases between. Per germline, CDR1 SGDLS and CDR2 YYNGEE.

The J gene is TRBJ1-5, the V gene TRBV6-5, with 10 bases identical to TRBD1. In germline, CDR1 is MNHEY, CDR2 SVGAGI. Trimming at V came to 5 bases and at J to 6 bases, leaving 4 bases not matched to a gene. CDR3 length: 14 residues. The CDR3 region is CASSETGGGQPQHF. The CDR3 DNA reads TGTGCCAGCAGTGAGACAGGGGGCGGTCAGCCCCAGCATTTT.

The chain couples TRBV11-2 to TRBJ1-1; the D gene is possibly TRBD1 (6 bases). This CDR3 has 17 amino acids. The ends were cut back, 1 base at V and 0 bases at J, with 15 bases in the middle. Germline V lookup: CDR1 SGHAT, CDR2 FQNNGV. The CDR3 sequence: CASSLGPGASLNTEAFF. CDR3 in DNA: TGTGCCAGCAGCTTAGGCCCAGGGGCCTCGTTGAACACTGAAGCTTTCTTT. The full variable domain, rest sourced from reference TRBV11-2 and TRBJ1-1, is EAGVAQSPRYKIIEKRQSVAFWCNPISGHATLYWYQQILGQGPKLLIQFQNNGVVDDSQLPKDRFSAERLKGVDSTLKIQPAKLEDSAVYLCASSLGPGASLNTEAFFGQGTRLTVV.

As DNA, the CDR3 is TGTGCCAGCAGCGCCCTCGGACAGGGGGCGTTCGATGGCTACACCTTC. Translated: CASSALGQGAFDGYTF. This chain joins TRBV9 and TRBJ1-2; TRBD1 matches at 11 bases. Losses at the gene ends were 3 bases for V and 6 bases for J; bases not matched to a gene: 10. The V gene's germline CDR1 is SGDLS and CDR2 YYNGEE. CDR3 size: 16 residues.

CDR3 region: CASSDSFGLGTGASGANVLTF. CDR3 sequence (DNA): TGTGCCAGCAGTGACTCGTTCGGCTTGGGGACAGGCGCCTCTGGGGCCAACGTCCTGACTTTC. The V gene is TRBV6-4, the J gene TRBJ2-6; the match to TRBD1 covers 8 bases. CDR3 length: 21 amino acids. In germline, CDR1 is MRHNA, CDR2 SNTAGT. V shed 0 bases and J 0 bases; nucleotides not matched to a gene: 13.

The chain has TRBV4-2 and TRBJ2-7; 7 bases line up with TRBD2. The CDR3 is 15 residues long. The junction had 7 bases not matched to a gene; V was cut back by 2 bases and J by 3 bases. Germline-derived CDR1 and CDR2 are LGHNA and YNFKEQ. CDR3 amino acids: CASSQLSGGVYEQYF. In DNA, the CDR3 is TGTGCCAGCAGCCAATTGAGTGGGGGGGTCTACGAGCAGTACTTC.

The chain links TRBV7-3 to TRBJ2-1; 9 nucleotides line up with TRBD1. The CDR3 runs 18 residues. The V gene's germline CDR1 is SGHTA and CDR2 FQGTGA. Losses at the gene ends were 0 bases for V and 7 bases for J; bases not matched to a gene: 13. The CDR3 bases are TGTGCCAGCAGCTTAACTCCCCTGACAGGGGGTCGTACGAATGAGCAGTTCTTC. Its protein is CASSLTPLTGGRTNEQFF.

The sample holds one count of this clone. The gene calls are TRBV29-1 and TRBJ1-3, with D perhaps matching TRBD1 (5 bases). The CDR3 contains 20 residues. V was cut by 1 base and J by 4 bases, with 29 bases left in between. Germline CDR1 is SQVTM and CDR2 is ANQGSEA. The CDR3 region has the DNA TGCAGCGTTGAAGTCCCTCAGGGTGGGGAACGTGATGGGAACGGAAACACCATATATTTT. Its translation: CSVEVPQGGERDGNGNTIYF.

The chain couples TRBV9 to TRBJ1-2; 9 bases map to TRBD1. This CDR3 is 15 amino acids long. V lost 2 bases to trimming and J lost 3 bases; unmatched junction nucleotides: 5. In germline, CDR1 is SGDLS, CDR2 YYNGEE. The CDR3 loop is CASSVTGQGHYGYTF. In DNA, the CDR3 is TGTGCCAGCAGCGTTACGGGACAGGGACACTATGGCTACACCTTC.

V usage is TRBV30 and J usage is TRBJ2-5; the match to TRBD1 covers 12 bases. Germline CDR1 and CDR2: GTSNPN and SVGIG (reference sequence). V lost 5 bases, J lost 9 bases, and 4 bases stayed unmatched. The CDR3 runs 12 residues. CDR3 in amino acids: CAWGGTGGPQYF. The CDR3 DNA follows: TGTGCCTGGGGCGGGACAGGGGGCCCCCAGTACTTC.

This chain links TRBV7-9 with TRBJ1-1, with D possibly being TRBD1 (6 bases). Trimming cost V 4 bases and J 4 bases, with 19 bases left between them. From germline, CDR1 is SEHNR and CDR2 FQNEAQ (reference sequence). The CDR3 contains 16 residues. The CDR3 loop reads CASSSLGTSAGTEAFF. In DNA form, the CDR3 reads TGTGCCAGCAGCTCACTAGGGACATCTGCAGGCACTGAAGCTTTCTTT.

This clone was detected only once. The chain carries TRBV7-2 and TRBJ2-7, with 8 bases fitting TRBD2. Germline values: CDR1 SGHTA, CDR2 FQGNSA. The V segment lost 1 base and the J segment 6 bases; nucleotides outside the gene matches: 2. This CDR3 spans 13 amino acids. Written as DNA, the CDR3 is TGTGCCAGCAGCTTAGGAGCGGGGGTCGAGCAGTACTTC. The encoded protein is CASSLGAGVEQYF.

The chain recombines TRBV5-4 with TRBJ2-3; 10 nucleotides line up with TRBD2. The CDR3 extends over 15 amino acids. J was trimmed by 6 bases and V by 4 bases; bases with no gene match: 8. CDR1 and CDR2 (germline): SGHNT, YYREEE (reference sequence). The CDR3 protein is CASSPVAGGADTQYF. Written as DNA, the CDR3 is TGTGCCAGCAGCCCCGTAGCGGGGGGAGCGGATACGCAGTATTTT.

The rearrangement links TRBV2 to TRBJ2-1, with D perhaps matching TRBD2 (5 bases). V gave up 0 bases and J gave up 9 bases, with 15 bases separating them. The germline gives CDR1 SNHLY, CDR2 FYNNEI. The CDR3 loop spans 15 amino acids. The CDR3 DNA is TGTGCCAGCAGTGAAGCCATCCCCGGGGTTCGTGAGCAGTTCTTC. Translated, it gives CASSEAIPGVREQFF.

This chain links TRBV7-3 with TRBJ2-3; 7 bases agree with TRBD2. The V gene end was trimmed by 3 bases and the J gene end by 0 bases; junction bases not matched to a gene: 3. The length of the CDR3 is 15 residues. Looked up from germline, CDR1 is SGHTA and CDR2 is FQGTGA. CDR3 bases: TGTGCCAGCAGCTTGTCTAGCGGTAGCACAGATACGCAGTATTTT. This sequence encodes CASSLSSGSTDTQYF.

The V gene is TRBV30, the J gene TRBJ2-1; D might be TRBD2 (7 bases). Between the trimmed V and J ends, which lost 2 bases and 7 bases, there was a span of 15 bases. The CDR3 is made up of 14 amino acids. Germline CDR1 and CDR2: GTSNPN and SVGIG (reference sequence). This CDR3 reads CAWSRRGGGNEQFF. The CDR3 DNA follows: TGTGCCTGGAGTCGGAGGGGGGGCGGGAATGAGCAGTTCTTC.

The rearrangement joins TRBV21-1 to TRBJ1-2. TRBV21-1 is shown as a pseudogene. The CDR3 extends over 11 amino acids. CDR3 coding DNA: TGTGCCAGCAGCAAGGTCTACGGCTACACCTTC. Translated: CASSKVYGYTF.

The J gene is TRBJ1-6, the V gene TRBV27; D uncertain. The length of the CDR3 is 14 residues. Germline lookup yields CDR1 MNHEY and CDR2 SMNVEV (reference sequence). V was cut by 5 bases and J by 4 bases, with 9 bases left in between. The CDR3 nucleotides read TGTGCCAGCAGTCCTACAGAGTATAATTCACCCCTCCACTTT. Translation: CASSPTEYNSPLHF.

This rearrangement joins TRBV9 to TRBJ1-3, with a possible D match to TRBD1 (6 bases). This CDR3 is 16 amino acids long. V was trimmed by 3 bases and J by 1 base, leaving 14 bases between them. In germline, CDR1 is SGDLS, CDR2 YYNGEE. The chain's CDR3 is CASSDGGAASGNTIYF. In nucleotides, the CDR3 is TGTGCCAGCAGCGACGGGGGGGCAGCATCTGGAAACACCATATATTTT.

The chain couples TRBV11-3 to TRBJ1-3, with unresolved D. V shed 3 bases and J shed 0 bases, with 18 bases lying between them. CDR3 length equals 18 residues. In germline, CDR1 is SGHNT, CDR2 YENEEA. CDR3 in amino acids: CASSFRMGSKNSGNTIYF. The CDR3, as DNA: TGTGCCAGCAGCTTTCGGATGGGCTCCAAGAACTCTGGAAACACCATATATTTT.